This paragraph covers one T cell receptor (beta chain) sequence. V was cut by 5 bases and J by 4 bases, with 14 bases left in between. The CDR3 covers 14 residues. Germline V gives CDR1 MDHEN, CDR2 SYDVKM. Assay used: immunoSEQ multiplex PCR; TCRdb lists only in-frame clones, some missing. The data show about 200,000 clones, with over 80% seen just once and roughly 5.5% held by the top ten. The sample is drawn from a study of cytomegalovirus exposure and HLA in healthy donors. This clonotype was obtained from a woman between 18 and 29 years old in good health and CMV-seronegative. The chain combines TRBV28 with TRBJ2-5; D may be TRBD2 (7 bases). Sequencing was carried out using PBMCs. This chain's CDR3 is CASSPEGEGETQYF. In DNA, the CDR3 is TGTGCCAGCAGTCCCGAGGGGGAGGGAGAGACCCAGTACTTC.